These 30 T cell receptor beta chains came from one sample sequenced in a study of T cell repertoires in cytomegalovirus infection. TCRdb recomputed calls from the reads with MiXCR, one row per CDR3 protein. The data hold just under 300,000 distinct CDR3 sequences, with about 9.2% observed a single time. The sequenced material came from PBMCs. Receptors originate from a human donor in good health (CMV status not recorded). Some clones in this sample may be carry-over from other donors' samples.

This clonotype was observed many times. The V and J genes are TRBV12-3 or TRBV12-4 and TRBJ2-7; 7 nucleotides line up with TRBD1. The CDR3 covers 13 residues. The trim removed 2 bases at V and 5 bases at J, leaving 3 bases unmatched. CDR3 amino acids: CASSLRQGNEQYF. The DNA of the CDR3 is TGTGCCAGCAGTTTAAGACAGGGAAACGAGCAGTACTTC.

This clonotype showed up many times. The gene calls are TRBV14 and TRBJ1-1, with D possibly TRBD1 on 6 matching bases. V lost 4 bases, J lost 5 bases, and 14 bases lay in between. This CDR3 is 14 amino acids long. From germline, CDR1 is SGHDN and CDR2 FVKESK. CDR3 loop: CASSRLQGGTEAFF. The CDR3 DNA sequence: TGTGCCAGCAGCCGCCTACAGGGAGGAACTGAAGCTTTCTTT.

This clonotype has more than one count but fewer than ten. In nucleotides, the CDR3 is TGTGCCAGCAGTGACTCTAGGGATGAAAAACTGTTTTTT. Translation gives CASSDSRDEKLFF. The chain carries TRBV6-4 and TRBJ1-4; no reliable D call. Deletions cut 0 bases from V and 6 bases from J, with 5 bases between. This CDR3 region has 13 residues. CDR1 is MRHNA and CDR2 is SNTAGT in the germline V gene.

In DNA, the CDR3 is TGCAGCGTCACCAGGGATTCTACTAATGAAAAACTGTTTTTT. Its translation: CSVTRDSTNEKLFF. The chain couples TRBV29-1 to TRBJ1-4, with D perhaps matching TRBD1 (5 bases). CDR1 is SQVTM and CDR2 is ANQGSEA in the germline V gene. The CDR3 totals 14 residues. The germline V and J ends were trimmed by 6 bases and 2 bases, with 13 bases remaining between them.

There are many counts of this clonotype. The rearrangement links TRBV25-1 to TRBJ2-2, with D possibly being TRBD1 or TRBD2 (6 bases each). V was pared by 3 bases and J by 7 bases, with 18 bases between. This CDR3 has 16 residues. The germline V gene has CDR1 MGHDK and CDR2 SYGVNS. In DNA form, the CDR3 reads TGTGCCAGCAGTGATATTAGGGGGGCGCGGAACGGGGAGCTGTTTTTT. It yields the protein CASSDIRGARNGELFF.

At least ten counts were recorded for this clonotype. V gene TRBV7-2 combines with J gene TRBJ1-5; D is ambiguous. V lost 4 bases and J 2 bases, leaving 9 bases between the germline ends. The V gene's germline CDR1 is SGHTA and CDR2 FQGNSA. The CDR3 spans 14 residues. For the CDR3, the DNA is TGTGCCAGCAGCTCCGGCCTGGGCAATCAGCCCCAGCATTTT. Translation gives CASSSGLGNQPQHF.

This clonotype was found many times. The rearrangement uses TRBV27 and TRBJ1-1, with 7 nucleotides matching TRBD1. The CDR3 is made up of 15 amino acids. Germline CDR1 reads MNHEY; CDR2 reads SMNVEV (reference sequence). V shed 3 bases and J 0 bases; nucleotides not matched to a gene: 4. CDR3 in DNA: TGTGCCAGCAGTTTTCAGACAGGGCTGAACACTGAAGCTTTCTTT. Encoded protein: CASSFQTGLNTEAFF.

The chain combines TRBV20-1 with TRBJ2-2; tentatively, D is TRBD2 (5 bases). The CDR3 has 13 amino acids. From germline, CDR1 is DFQATT and CDR2 SNEGSKA (reference sequence). V lost 1 base and J lost 4, with 7 bases in between. CDR3 nucleotide sequence: TGCAGTGCTAGAGCGGGGAGCACCGGGGAGCTGTTTTTT. Encoded protein: CSARAGSTGELFF.

This clonotype came up many times. As DNA, the CDR3 is TGTGCCAGCAGTACTTATTCGAACCCAGAGACCCAGTACTTC. Its translation: CASSTYSNPETQYF. The chain employs TRBV6-6 and TRBJ2-5; no reliable D call. The CDR3 runs to 14 residues. CDR1 is MNHNY and CDR2 is SVGAGI in the germline V gene (reference sequence). V shed 5 bases and J shed 4 bases, with 14 bases lying between them.

This clonotype came up many times. Since a much larger clone is just one base distant, this may be a read error. The chain uses TRBV7-2 and TRBJ2-5; unclear D gene. The CDR3 sequence is 13 residues long. Germline CDR1 and CDR2: SGHTA and FQGNSA. CDR3 region: CASSPAFGETRYF. The CDR3 DNA reads TGTGCCAGCAGCCCGGCATTCGGTGAGACCCGGTACTTC. The whole variable domain, filled in from reference TRBV7-2 and TRBJ2-5, reads GAGVSQSPSNKVTEKGKDVELRCDPISGHTALYWYRQSLGQGLEFLIYFQGNSAPDKSGLPSDRFSAERTGGSVSTLTIQRTQQEDSAVYLCASSPAFGETRYFGPGTRLLVL.

The chain has TRBV20-1 and TRBJ1-1; 7 positions agree with TRBD1. Looked up from germline, CDR1 is DFQATT and CDR2 is SNEGSKA (reference sequence). CDR3 size: 16 residues. J gave up 0 bases and V 6 bases, and 13 bases lay outside the gene matches. The CDR3 spells CSADKPGQLMNTEAFF. CDR3 DNA: TGCAGTGCCGACAAGCCGGGACAGCTCATGAACACTGAAGCTTTCTTT.

To note about this clonotype: This sequence may be a read error, since a much larger clone differs from it by one base. The chain carries TRBV23-1 and TRBJ2-7, with D unclear. TRBV23-1 is recorded as an ORF, its role being uncertain. This CDR3 has 12 residues. As DNA, the CDR3 is TGCGCCCGCAGTCAATCAACCCACGAGCAGTACTTC. Translated: CARSQSTHEQYF.

This rearrangement joins TRBV6-5 to TRBJ2-5; TRBD2 is a possible D gene (6 bases). The CDR3 extends over 13 amino acids. Between the trimmed V and J ends, which lost 2 bases and 5 bases, there was a span of 9 bases. Germline V lookup: CDR1 MNHEY, CDR2 SVGAGI. The CDR3 coding sequence is TGTGCCAGCAGTTACGGCCGGGGGGAGACCCAGTACTTC. Amino acids: CASSYGRGETQYF.

This clonotype was counted at least ten times. The genes are TRBV14 and TRBJ1-1; TRBD1 might be the D (5 bases). The germline CDR1 and CDR2 sequences are SGHDN and FVKESK. This CDR3 comprises 14 residues. The germline V and J ends were trimmed by 3 bases and 8 bases, with 16 bases remaining between them. DNA of the CDR3: TGTGCCAGCAGCCAGGGAGGGGAAAGGATAGAAGCTTTCTTT. This translates into CASSQGGERIEAFF.

This clonotype came up a few times. The chain uses TRBV6-5 and TRBJ2-7, with 11 bases identical to TRBD2. Losses at the gene ends were 8 bases for V and 4 bases for J; bases not matched to a gene: 10. Per the germline V gene, CDR1 is MNHEY and CDR2 is SVGAGI. This CDR3 has 15 residues. In DNA form, the CDR3 reads TGTGCCAGCGCCCCTCTAGCGGGGGGCGGGTACGAGCAGTACTTC. Translated: CASAPLAGGGYEQYF.

The sample holds one count of this clonotype. The V gene is TRBV2, the J gene TRBJ1-2; 8 bases fit TRBD1. V trimming: 5 bases; J trimming: 3 bases; junction bases outside the gene matches: 5. Germline-derived CDR1 and CDR2 are SNHLY and FYNNEI. CDR3 size: 14 residues. CDR3 DNA sequence: TGTGCCAGCAGTCCCGGGACAGGACACTATGGCTACACCTTC. It codes for CASSPGTGHYGYTF.

This clonotype was detected a few times. The J gene is TRBJ2-5, the V gene TRBV20-1; D is unclear. Germline V CDR1 and CDR2: DFQATT, SNEGSKA (reference sequence). CDR3 length: 12 residues. Trimming removed 3 bases from V and 8 bases from J, with 13 bases in between. The CDR3 nucleotides read TGCAGTGCTAGGGGTACTGCCCTCACCCAGTACTTC. It encodes CSARGTALTQYF.

This clonotype has at least ten counts. CDR3 DNA sequence: TGCAGTGCTCTAGCCCGGATTTTGAACACTGAAGCTTTCTTT. It yields the protein CSALARILNTEAFF. V usage is TRBV20-1 and J usage is TRBJ1-1; unclear D gene. The ends were cut back, 5 bases at V and 0 bases at J, with 13 bases in the middle. The CDR3 is 14 residues long. CDR1 is DFQATT and CDR2 is SNEGSKA in the germline V gene (reference sequence).

Ten or more counts support this clonotype. This chain uses TRBV28 with TRBJ1-2, with unresolved D. CDR3 size: 12 residues. CDR1 MDHEN and CDR2 SYDVKM come from the germline V gene. Trimming removed 6 bases at V and 5 bases at J, with 10 bases between. The CDR3 protein is CASRTRSYGYTF. The CDR3 DNA sequence: TGTGCCAGCAGAACGAGGTCGTATGGCTACACCTTC.

In this sample, this clonotype turned up many times. The chain joins TRBV5-5 to TRBJ2-7, with D possibly being TRBD1 or TRBD2 (5 bases each). Per the germline V gene, CDR1 is SGHKS and CDR2 is YYEKEE (reference sequence). V lost 5 bases and J 4 bases, leaving 10 bases between the germline ends. This CDR3 contains 12 residues. CDR3 in amino acids: CASSFREYEQYF. CDR3 bases: TGTGCCAGCAGTTTCAGGGAGTACGAGCAGTACTTC.

This clonotype was recorded at least ten times. The chain joins TRBV20-1 to TRBJ1-1; the D is unclear. The CDR3 extends over 12 amino acids. Germline lookup yields CDR1 DFQATT and CDR2 SNEGSKA (reference sequence). V was trimmed by 5 bases and J by 3 bases, leaving 10 bases between them. CDR3 DNA: TGCAGTGCTTGTAGACGGGACACTGAAGCTTTCTTT. This encodes CSACRRDTEAFF.

This clonotype was recorded at least ten times. CDR3 bases: TGTGCCAGCAGGCGCCCAACGGAGACCGGGGAGCTGTTTTTT. It translates to CASRRPTETGELFF. The chain recombines TRBV28 with TRBJ2-2; no clear D gene. Germline V gives CDR1 MDHEN, CDR2 SYDVKM. The CDR3 has 14 amino acids. The V gene lost 6 bases and the J gene lost 5 bases, with 13 bases spanning the gap.

This clonotype came up many times. The rearrangement links TRBV20-1 to TRBJ1-5, with D maybe TRBD1 (5 bases). CDR3 length: 14 residues. Germline lookup yields CDR1 DFQATT and CDR2 SNEGSKA (reference sequence). The V gene lost 2 bases and the J gene lost 4 bases, with 12 bases spanning the gap. The CDR3 region is CSARSRQQNQPQHF. The CDR3 nucleotides read TGCAGTGCTAGATCTCGACAGCAGAATCAGCCCCAGCATTTT.

The chain couples TRBV2 to TRBJ2-7; 12 nucleotides agree with TRBD1. This CDR3 has 15 amino acids. The germline V gene encodes CDR1 SNHLY and CDR2 FYNNEI. V dropped 4 bases and J dropped 5; count of bases not matched to a gene: 6. The CDR3 sequence: CASSGDRGRRDEQYF. For the CDR3, the DNA is TGTGCCAGCAGTGGGGACAGGGGGCGCAGGGACGAGCAGTACTTC.

V and J are TRBV6-5 and TRBJ1-2; the match to TRBD1 covers 8 bases. V gave up 3 bases and J gave up 4 bases; unmatched junction bases: 7. CDR1 and CDR2 (germline): MNHEY, SVGAGI. CDR3 length: 15 residues. CDR3 coding DNA: TGTGCCAGCAGTTATTCGGCAGGGGGCGGCTATGGCTACACCTTC. Its protein is CASSYSAGGGYGYTF.

This clonotype was seen repeatedly, ten times or more. The chain uses TRBV7-2 and TRBJ2-7; D not resolved. The CDR3 is 13 residues long. CDR1 is SGHTA and CDR2 is FQGNSA in the germline V gene. Trimming shortened V by 2 bases and J by 3 bases, and 8 bases separated the two germline ends. The CDR3 nucleotides read TGTGCCAGCAGCTTAAACAAGAACTACGAGCAGTACTTC. Translated: CASSLNKNYEQYF.

The chain is built from TRBV29-1 and TRBJ1-1; no firm D call. This CDR3 spans 12 amino acids. The germline V gene encodes CDR1 SQVTM and CDR2 ANQGSEA. The V gene lost 7 bases and the J gene lost 3 bases, with 12 bases spanning the gap. The CDR3 DNA reads as TGCAGCGCGGCGCGGTTCGACACTGAAGCTTTCTTT. It yields the protein CSAARFDTEAFF.

CDR3 loop: CASRQEYNSPLHF. The CDR3 nucleotides read TGCGCCAGCAGACAGGAATATAATTCACCCCTCCACTTT. This chain joins TRBV10-2 and TRBJ1-6; TRBD1 might be the D (5 bases). V dropped 6 bases and J dropped 4 bases, with 7 bases sitting between them. CDR1 and CDR2 (germline): WSHSY, SAAADI. This CDR3 is 13 amino acids long.

This clonotype was seen at least ten times. The chain couples TRBV7-9 to TRBJ2-5; D gene uncertain. V gave up 0 bases and J gave up 5 bases, with 10 bases separating them. Germline CDR1 SEHNR, CDR2 FQNEAQ (reference sequence). The CDR3 runs to 14 residues. The CDR3 coding sequence is TGTGCCAGCAGCTTAGCGTCTGGTGCCGAGACCCAGTACTTC. It encodes CASSLASGAETQYF.

This clonotype has a count of ten or more. The gene calls are TRBV11-3 and TRBJ2-2; D unclear. Trimming left V 0 bases short and J 0 bases short, with 11 bases between. Per the germline V gene, CDR1 is SGHNT and CDR2 is YENEEA. There are 17 residues in the CDR3. In DNA form, the CDR3 reads TGTGCCAGCAGCTTAGAGTCTGCGCGTCCGAACACCGGGGAGCTGTTTTTT. Translating it yields CASSLESARPNTGELFF.